The source of this T cell receptor (beta chain) is a study of shared clonotypes between healthy human individuals. This CDR3 spans 15 amino acids. Germline CDR1 SGDLS, CDR2 YYNGEE. The ends were cut back, 0 bases at V and 5 bases at J, with 12 bases in the middle. Recent acute infections and vaccinations were absent in the healthy HIV-negative adult donors. The authors ran unsorted PBMC replicate PCRs on 300 ng DNA, some 30,000 T cell genomes. The authors' processing: In the immunoSEQ data, sequences were junction-only and lacked quality scores, so filtering differed. Data came from immunoSEQ multiplex PCR; TCRdb stores just in-frame clones and leaves some out. From that table come the V and J calls and clone size; the DNA was used to work out D and trimming. The sample shows fewer than 500,000 clones, about 79% of them seen only once. Only a few counts were recorded for this clone.

The genes are TRBV9 and TRBJ1-5, with D uncertain. The origin of this receptor is a woman aged 40 to 50 in good health. Some clones in this sample may be carry-over from other donors' samples. Sequenced input: PBMCs. The CDR3 coding sequence is TGTGCCAGCAGCGTAGGGCCGGCATCCGATCAGCCCCAGCATTTT. Its protein is CASSVGPASDQPQHF.